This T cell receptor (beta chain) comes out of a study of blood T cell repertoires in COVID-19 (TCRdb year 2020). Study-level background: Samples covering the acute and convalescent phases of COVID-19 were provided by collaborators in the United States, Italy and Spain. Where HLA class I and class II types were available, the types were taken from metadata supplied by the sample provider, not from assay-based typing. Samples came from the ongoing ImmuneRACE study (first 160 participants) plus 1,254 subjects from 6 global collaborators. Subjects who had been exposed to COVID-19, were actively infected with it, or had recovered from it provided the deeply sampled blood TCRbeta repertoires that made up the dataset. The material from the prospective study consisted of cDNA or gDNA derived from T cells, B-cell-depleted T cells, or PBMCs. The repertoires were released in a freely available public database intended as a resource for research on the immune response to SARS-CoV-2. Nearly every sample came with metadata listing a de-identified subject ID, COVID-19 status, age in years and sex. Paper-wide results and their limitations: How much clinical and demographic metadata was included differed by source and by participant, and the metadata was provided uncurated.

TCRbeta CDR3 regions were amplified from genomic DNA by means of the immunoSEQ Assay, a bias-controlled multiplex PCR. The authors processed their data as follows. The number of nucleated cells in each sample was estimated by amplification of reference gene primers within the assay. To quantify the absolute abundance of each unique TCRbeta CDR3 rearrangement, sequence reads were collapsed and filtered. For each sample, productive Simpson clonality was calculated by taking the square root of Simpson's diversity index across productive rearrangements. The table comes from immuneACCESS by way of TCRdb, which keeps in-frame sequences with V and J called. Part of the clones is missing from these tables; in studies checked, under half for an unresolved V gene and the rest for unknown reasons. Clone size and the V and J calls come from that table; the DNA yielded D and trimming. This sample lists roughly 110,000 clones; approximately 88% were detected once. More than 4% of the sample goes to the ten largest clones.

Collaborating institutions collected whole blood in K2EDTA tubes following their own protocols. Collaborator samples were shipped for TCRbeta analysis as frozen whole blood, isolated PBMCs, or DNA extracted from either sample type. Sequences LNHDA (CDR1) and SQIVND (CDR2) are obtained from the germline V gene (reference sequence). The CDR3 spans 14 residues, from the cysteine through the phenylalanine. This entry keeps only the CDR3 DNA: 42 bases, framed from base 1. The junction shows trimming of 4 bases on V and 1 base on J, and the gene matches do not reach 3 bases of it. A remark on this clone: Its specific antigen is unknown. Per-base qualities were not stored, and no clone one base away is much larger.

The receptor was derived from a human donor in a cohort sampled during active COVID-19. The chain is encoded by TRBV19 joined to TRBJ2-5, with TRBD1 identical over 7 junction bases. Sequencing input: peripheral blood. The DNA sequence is TGTGCCAGTAGTACCGGGACAGCCCAAGAGACCCAGTACTTC. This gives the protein CASSTGTAQETQYF.